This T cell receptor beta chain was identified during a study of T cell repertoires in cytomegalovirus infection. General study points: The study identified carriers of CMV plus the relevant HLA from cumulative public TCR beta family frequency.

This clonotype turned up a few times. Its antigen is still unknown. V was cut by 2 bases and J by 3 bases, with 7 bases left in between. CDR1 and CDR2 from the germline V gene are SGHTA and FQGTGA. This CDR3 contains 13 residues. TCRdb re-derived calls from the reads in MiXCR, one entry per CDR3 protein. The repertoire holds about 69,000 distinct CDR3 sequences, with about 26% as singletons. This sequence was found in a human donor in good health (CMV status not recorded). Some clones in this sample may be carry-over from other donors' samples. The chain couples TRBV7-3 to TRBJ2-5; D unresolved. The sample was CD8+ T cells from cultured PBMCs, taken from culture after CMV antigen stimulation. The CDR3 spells CASSLRGEETQYF. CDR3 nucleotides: TGTGCCAGCAGCTTACGTGGGGAAGAGACCCAGTACTTC.